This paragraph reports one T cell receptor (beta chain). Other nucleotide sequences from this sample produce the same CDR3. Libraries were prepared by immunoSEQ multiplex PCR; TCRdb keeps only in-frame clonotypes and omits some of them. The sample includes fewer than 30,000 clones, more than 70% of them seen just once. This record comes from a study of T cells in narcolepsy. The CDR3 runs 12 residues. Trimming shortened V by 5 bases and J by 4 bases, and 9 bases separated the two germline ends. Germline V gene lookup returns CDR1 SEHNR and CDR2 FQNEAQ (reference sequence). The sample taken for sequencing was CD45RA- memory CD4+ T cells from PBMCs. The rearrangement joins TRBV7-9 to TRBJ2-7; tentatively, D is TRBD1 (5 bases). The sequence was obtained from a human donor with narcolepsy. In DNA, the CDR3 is TGTGCCAGCAGCCTCCAGGGTTACGAGCAGTACTTC. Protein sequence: CASSLQGYEQYF.